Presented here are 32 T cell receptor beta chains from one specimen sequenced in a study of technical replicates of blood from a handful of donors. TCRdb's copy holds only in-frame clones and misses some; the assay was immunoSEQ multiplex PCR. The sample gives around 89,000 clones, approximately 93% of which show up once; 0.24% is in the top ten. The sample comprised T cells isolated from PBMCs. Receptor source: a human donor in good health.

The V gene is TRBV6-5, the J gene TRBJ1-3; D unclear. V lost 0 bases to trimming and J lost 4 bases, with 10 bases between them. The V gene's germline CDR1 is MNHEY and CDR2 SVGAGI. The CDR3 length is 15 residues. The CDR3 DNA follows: TGTGCCAGCAGTTACTCCCTGAGCCGCGGAAACACCATATATTTT. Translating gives CASSYSLSRGNTIYF.

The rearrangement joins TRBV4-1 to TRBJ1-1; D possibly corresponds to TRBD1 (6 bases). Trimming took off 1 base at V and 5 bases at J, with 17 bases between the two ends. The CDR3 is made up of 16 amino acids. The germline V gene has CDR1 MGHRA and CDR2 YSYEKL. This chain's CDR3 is CASSQVFSRGRTEAFF. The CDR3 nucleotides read TGCGCCAGCAGCCAAGTTTTCAGCAGGGGTCGGACTGAAGCTTTCTTT.

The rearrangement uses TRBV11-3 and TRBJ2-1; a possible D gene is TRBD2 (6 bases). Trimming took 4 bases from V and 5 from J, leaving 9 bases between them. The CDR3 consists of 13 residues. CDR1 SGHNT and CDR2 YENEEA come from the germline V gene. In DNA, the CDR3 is TGTGCCAGCAGCTCGGGACTGCACAATGAGCAGTTCTTC. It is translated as CASSSGLHNEQFF.

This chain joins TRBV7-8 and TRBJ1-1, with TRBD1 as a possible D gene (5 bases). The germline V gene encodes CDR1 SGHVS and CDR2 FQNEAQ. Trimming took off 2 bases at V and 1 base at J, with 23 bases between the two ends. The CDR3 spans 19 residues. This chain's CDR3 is CASSLNLGGTWPPNTEAFF. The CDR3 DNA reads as TGTGCCAGCAGCTTAAACCTGGGCGGGACTTGGCCCCCGAACACTGAAGCTTTCTTT.

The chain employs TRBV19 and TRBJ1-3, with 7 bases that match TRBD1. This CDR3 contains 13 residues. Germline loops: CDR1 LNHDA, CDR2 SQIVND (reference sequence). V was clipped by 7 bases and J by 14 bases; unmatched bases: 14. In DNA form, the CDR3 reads TGTGCCAGTACATATAGAGGGGACAGCCGGGTATATTTT. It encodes CASTYRGDSRVYF. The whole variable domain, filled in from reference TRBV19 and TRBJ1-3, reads DGGITQSPKYLFRKEGQNVTLSCEQNLNHDAMYWYRQDPGQGLRLIYYSQIVNDFQKGDIAEGYSVSREKKESFPLTVTSAQKNPTAFYLCASTYRGDSRVYFGEGSWLTVV.

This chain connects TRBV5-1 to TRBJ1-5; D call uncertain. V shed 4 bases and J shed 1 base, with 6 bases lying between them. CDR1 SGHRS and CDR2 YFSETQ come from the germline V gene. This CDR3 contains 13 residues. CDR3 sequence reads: CASSPSSNQPQHF. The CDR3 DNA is TGCGCCAGCAGCCCCTCGAGCAATCAGCCCCAGCATTTT.

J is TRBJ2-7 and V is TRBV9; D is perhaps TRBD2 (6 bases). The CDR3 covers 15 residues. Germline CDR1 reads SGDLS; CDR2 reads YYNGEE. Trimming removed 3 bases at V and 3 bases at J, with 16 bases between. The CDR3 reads CASSDSGGTLYEQYF. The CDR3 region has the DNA TGTGCCAGCAGCGACTCCGGCGGGACCCTCTACGAGCAGTACTTC.

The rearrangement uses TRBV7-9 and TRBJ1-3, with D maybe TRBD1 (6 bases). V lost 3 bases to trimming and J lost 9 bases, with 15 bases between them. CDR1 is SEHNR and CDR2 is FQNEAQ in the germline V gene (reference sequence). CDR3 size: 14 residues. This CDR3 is CASSFQGRGATIYF. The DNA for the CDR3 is TGTGCCAGCAGCTTTCAGGGGCGAGGGGCCACCATATATTTT.

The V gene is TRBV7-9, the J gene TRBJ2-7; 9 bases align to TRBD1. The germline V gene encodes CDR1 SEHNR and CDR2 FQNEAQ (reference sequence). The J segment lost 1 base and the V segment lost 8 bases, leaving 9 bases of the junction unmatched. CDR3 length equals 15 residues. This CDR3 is CASRRTDRGSYEQYF. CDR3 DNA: TGTGCCAGCCGGAGAACGGACAGGGGTTCCTACGAGCAGTACTTC.

Here the CDR3 DNA reads TGTGCCAGCAGCTTAGGACTAGCGGCGTACTCCTCAAGGGAGTTCTTC. Encoded protein: CASSLGLAAYSSREFF. The chain is built from TRBV11-3 and TRBJ2-1; 9 bases map to TRBD2. The V segment lost 1 base and the J segment 14 bases; nucleotides outside the gene matches: 15. The CDR3 has 16 amino acids. The germline gives CDR1 SGHNT, CDR2 YENEEA.

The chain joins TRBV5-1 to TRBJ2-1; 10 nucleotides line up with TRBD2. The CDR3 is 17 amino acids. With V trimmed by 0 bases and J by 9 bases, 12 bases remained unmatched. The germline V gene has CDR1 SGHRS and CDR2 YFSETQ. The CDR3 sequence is CASSLGLAGAIVLEQFF. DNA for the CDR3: TGCGCCAGCAGCTTGGGTCTAGCGGGAGCTATTGTACTTGAGCAGTTCTTC.

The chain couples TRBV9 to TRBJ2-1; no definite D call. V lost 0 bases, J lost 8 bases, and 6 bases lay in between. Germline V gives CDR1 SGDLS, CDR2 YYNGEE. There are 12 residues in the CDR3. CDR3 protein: CASSVVSDEQFF. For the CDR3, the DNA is TGTGCCAGCAGCGTAGTATCGGATGAGCAGTTCTTC. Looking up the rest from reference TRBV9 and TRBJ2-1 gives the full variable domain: DSGVTQTPKHLITATGQRVTLRCSPRSGDLSVYWYQQSLDQGLQFLIQYYNGEERAKGNILERFSAQQFPDLHSELNLSSLELGDSALYFCASSVVSDEQFFGPGTRLTVL.

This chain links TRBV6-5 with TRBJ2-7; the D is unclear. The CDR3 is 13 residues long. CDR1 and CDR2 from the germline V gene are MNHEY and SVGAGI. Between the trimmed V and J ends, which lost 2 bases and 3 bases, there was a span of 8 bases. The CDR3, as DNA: TGTGCCAGCAGTTACCGCGGCCACTACGAGCAGTACTTC. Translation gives CASSYRGHYEQYF.

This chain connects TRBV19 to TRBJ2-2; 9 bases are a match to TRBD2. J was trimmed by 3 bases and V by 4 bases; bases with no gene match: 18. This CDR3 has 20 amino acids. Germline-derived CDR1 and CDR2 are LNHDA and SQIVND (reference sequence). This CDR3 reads CASSSSPHLAGSGDTGELFF. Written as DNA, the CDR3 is TGTGCCAGTAGTAGTTCCCCGCATCTAGCGGGAAGTGGAGACACCGGGGAGCTGTTTTTT.

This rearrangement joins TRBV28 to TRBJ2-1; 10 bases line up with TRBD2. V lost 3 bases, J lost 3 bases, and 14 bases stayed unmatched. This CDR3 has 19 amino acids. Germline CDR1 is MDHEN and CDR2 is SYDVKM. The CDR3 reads CASSFGLAVDIIFYNEQFF. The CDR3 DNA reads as TGTGCCAGCAGTTTCGGACTAGCGGTAGACATAATTTTCTACAATGAGCAGTTCTTC. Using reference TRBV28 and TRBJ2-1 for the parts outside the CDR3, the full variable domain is DVKVTQSSRYLVKRTGEKVFLECVQDMDHENMFWYRQDPGLGLRLIYFSYDVKMKEKGDIPEGYSVSREKKERFSLILESASTNQTSMYLCASSFGLAVDIIFYNEQFFGPGTRLTVL.

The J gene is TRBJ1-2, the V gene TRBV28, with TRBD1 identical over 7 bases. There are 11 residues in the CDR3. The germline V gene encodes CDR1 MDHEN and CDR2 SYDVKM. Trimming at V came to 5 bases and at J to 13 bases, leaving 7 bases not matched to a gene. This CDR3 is CASSPRQGITF. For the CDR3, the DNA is TGTGCCAGCAGTCCCCGACAGGGAATCACCTTC.

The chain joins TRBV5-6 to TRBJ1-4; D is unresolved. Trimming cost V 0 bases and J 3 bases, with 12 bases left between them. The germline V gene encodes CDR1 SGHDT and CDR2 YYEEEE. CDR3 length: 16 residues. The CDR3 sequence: CASSLGVDNANEKLFF. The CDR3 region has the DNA TGTGCCAGCAGCTTGGGGGTCGACAACGCTAATGAAAAACTGTTTTTT.

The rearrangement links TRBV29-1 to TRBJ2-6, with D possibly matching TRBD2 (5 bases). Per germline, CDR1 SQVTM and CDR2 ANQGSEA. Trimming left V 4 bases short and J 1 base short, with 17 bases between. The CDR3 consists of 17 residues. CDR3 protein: CSVASREPMSGANVLTF. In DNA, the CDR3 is TGCAGCGTTGCCTCGAGGGAACCCATGTCTGGGGCCAACGTCCTGACTTTC.

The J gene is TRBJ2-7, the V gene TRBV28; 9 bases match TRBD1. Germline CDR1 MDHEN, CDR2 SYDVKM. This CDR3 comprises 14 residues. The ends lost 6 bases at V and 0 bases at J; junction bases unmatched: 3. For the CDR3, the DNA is TGTGCCAGCAGGGGACAGGGTGTCTCCTACGAGCAGTACTTC. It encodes CASRGQGVSYEQYF.

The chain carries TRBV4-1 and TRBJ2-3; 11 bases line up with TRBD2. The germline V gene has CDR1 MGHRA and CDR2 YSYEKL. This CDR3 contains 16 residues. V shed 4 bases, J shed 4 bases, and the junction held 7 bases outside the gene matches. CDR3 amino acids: CASSRQTSGTSDTQYF. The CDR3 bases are TGCGCCAGCAGCCGCCAGACTAGCGGGACATCAGATACGCAGTATTTT.

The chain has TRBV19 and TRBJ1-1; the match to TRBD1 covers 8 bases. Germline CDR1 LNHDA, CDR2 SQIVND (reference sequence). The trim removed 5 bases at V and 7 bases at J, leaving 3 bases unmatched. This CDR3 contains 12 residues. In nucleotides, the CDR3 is TGTGCCAGTAGTGGGACAGGCCTTGAAGCTTTCTTT. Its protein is CASSGTGLEAFF.

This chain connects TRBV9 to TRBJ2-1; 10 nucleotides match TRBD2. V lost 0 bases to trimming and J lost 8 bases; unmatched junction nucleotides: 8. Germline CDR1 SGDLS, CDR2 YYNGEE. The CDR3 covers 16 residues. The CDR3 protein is CASSVGASGRGYEQFF. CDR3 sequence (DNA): TGTGCCAGCAGCGTAGGCGCTAGCGGGAGAGGGTATGAGCAGTTCTTC.

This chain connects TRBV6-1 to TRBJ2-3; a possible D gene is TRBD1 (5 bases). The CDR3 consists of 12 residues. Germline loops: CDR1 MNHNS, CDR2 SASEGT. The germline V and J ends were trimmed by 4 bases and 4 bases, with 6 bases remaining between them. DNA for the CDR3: TGTGCCAGCAGTGTAGGGGCAGATACGCAGTATTTT. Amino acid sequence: CASSVGADTQYF.

CDR3 region: CASSSTLDSAATNEKLFF. The CDR3 DNA reads TGTGCCAGTAGTTCTACCTTGGACAGTGCTGCAACTAATGAAAAACTGTTTTTT. This chain uses TRBV19 with TRBJ1-4, with D possibly TRBD1 on 6 matching bases. Germline assignment: CDR1 LNHDA and CDR2 SQIVND (reference sequence). This CDR3 spans 18 amino acids. V was clipped by 5 bases and J by 0 bases, with 19 bases between them.

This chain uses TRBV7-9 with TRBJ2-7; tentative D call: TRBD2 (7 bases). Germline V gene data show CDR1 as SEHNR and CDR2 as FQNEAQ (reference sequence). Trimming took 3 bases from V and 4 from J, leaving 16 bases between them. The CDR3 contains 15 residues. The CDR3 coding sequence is TGTGCCAGCAGCTTGGGCCGGGGGGCTGTGTACGAGCAGTACTTC. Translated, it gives CASSLGRGAVYEQYF.

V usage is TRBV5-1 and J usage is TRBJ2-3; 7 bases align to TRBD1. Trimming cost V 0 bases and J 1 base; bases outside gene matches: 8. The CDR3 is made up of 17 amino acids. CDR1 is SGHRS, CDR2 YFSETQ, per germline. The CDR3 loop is CASSLVPLTGGTDTQYF. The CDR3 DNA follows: TGCGCCAGCAGCTTGGTTCCTTTAACAGGGGGCACAGATACGCAGTATTTT.

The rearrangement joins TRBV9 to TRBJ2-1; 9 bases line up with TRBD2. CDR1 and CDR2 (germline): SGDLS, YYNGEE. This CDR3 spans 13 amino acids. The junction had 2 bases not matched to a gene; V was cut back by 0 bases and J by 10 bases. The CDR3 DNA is TGTGCCAGCAGCGTAGAAGCGGGAGGAGAGCAGTTCTTC. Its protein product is CASSVEAGGEQFF. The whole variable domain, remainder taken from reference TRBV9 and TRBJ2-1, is DSGVTQTPKHLITATGQRVTLRCSPRSGDLSVYWYQQSLDQGLQFLIQYYNGEERAKGNILERFSAQQFPDLHSELNLSSLELGDSALYFCASSVEAGGEQFFGPGTRLTVL.

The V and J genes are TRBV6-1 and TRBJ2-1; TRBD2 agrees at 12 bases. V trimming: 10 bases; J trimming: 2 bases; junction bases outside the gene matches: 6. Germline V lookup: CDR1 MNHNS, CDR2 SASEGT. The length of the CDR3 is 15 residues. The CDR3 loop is CATLAGGNTYNEQFF. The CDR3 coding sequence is TGTGCCACGCTAGCGGGGGGGAATACCTACAATGAGCAGTTCTTC.

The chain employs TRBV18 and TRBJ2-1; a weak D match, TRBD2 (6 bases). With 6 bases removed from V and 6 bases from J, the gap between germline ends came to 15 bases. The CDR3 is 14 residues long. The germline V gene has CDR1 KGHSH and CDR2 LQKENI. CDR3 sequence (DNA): TGTGCCAGCTCTCCCGGGACTCCACCCAATGAGCAGTTCTTC. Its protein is CASSPGTPPNEQFF.

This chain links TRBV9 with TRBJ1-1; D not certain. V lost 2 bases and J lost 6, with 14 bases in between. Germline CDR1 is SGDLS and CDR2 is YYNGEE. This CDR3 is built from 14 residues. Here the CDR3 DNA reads TGTGCCAGCAGCGTTGGGTGGAGTGGGTCTGAAGCTTTCTTT. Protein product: CASSVGWSGSEAFF.

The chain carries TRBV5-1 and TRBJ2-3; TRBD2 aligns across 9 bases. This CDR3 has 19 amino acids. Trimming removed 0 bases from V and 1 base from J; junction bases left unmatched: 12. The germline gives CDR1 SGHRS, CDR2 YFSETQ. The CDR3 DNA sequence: TGCGCCAGCAGCTTGGCCGGCGGGGGGGCGGTCGGTGGCACAGATACGCAGTATTTT. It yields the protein CASSLAGGGAVGGTDTQYF.

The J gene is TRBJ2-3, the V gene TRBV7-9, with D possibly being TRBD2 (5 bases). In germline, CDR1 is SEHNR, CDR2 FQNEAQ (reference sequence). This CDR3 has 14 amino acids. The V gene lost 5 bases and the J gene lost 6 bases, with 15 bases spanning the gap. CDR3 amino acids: CASSPGLSLDTQYF. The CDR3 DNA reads TGTGCCAGCAGCCCAGGACTCTCCTTGGATACGCAGTATTTT.